This T cell receptor (beta chain) stems from a study of early T cells in non-severe SARS-CoV-2 infection. In the library, individual cDNA molecules carried attached unique molecular identifiers. Using its own MiXCR run on the 5' RACE reads, TCRdb lists one record per CDR3 protein. The table includes just over 25,000 distinct CDR3 sequences, approximately 4.8% detected once. In its sample, this clonotype was seen many times. The clonotype comes from an adult who was a healthcare worker with PCR-confirmed SARS-CoV-2 infection or an uninfected control (not recorded which). Sequenced sample: whole blood.

CDR3 region: CASEGEGELFF. The CDR3 coding sequence is TGTGCCAGCGAGGGAGAGGGGGAGCTGTTTTTT. The chain links TRBV6-1 to TRBJ2-2; D is possibly TRBD2 (5 bases). Per the germline V gene, CDR1 is MNHNS and CDR2 is SASEGT. CDR3 length: 11 amino acids. V lost 8 bases to trimming and J lost 8 bases, with 9 bases between them.